This T cell receptor beta chain comes out of a study of naive and memory T cell subsets. This clonotype has a count of ten or more. After removal of 4 bases from V and 4 bases from J, the junction contained 14 bases not matched to a gene. Germline loops: CDR1 MNHEY, CDR2 SVGAGI. CDR3 length equals 17 residues. Amplification of ligated cDNA took four PCR rounds with SP2 and nested alpha and beta constant primers. TCRdb ran MiXCR on the 5' RACE reads and lists one entry per CDR3 protein. Of roughly 60,000 distinct CDR3 sequences listed, approximately 6.6% are singletons. TCR cDNA received a 3' ligated oligonucleotide that carried a UMI. RNA was extracted from approximately 2.4 ml of whole blood of healthy adults. Unsorted total RNA, roughly 1 to 1000 ng, was DNase treated before reverse transcription.

The gene calls are TRBV6-5 and TRBJ1-2; the match to TRBD1 covers 8 bases. The sequence derives from a male donor in good health. CDR3 loop: CASSSGSAGTGPYGYTF. In DNA form, the CDR3 reads TGTGCCAGCAGTTCGGGTTCCGCCGGGACAGGACCCTATGGCTACACCTTC.